Shown below are 13 T cell receptor beta chains from a single sample sequenced in a study of blood T cell repertoires in COVID-19 (dated by TCRdb to the early 2020s). The library was built by means of the immunoSEQ multiplex PCR assay. What TCRdb holds here is the immuneACCESS table cut down to in-frame rearrangements. Part of the clones is not present; checked against another copy, under half of the missing clones reflect an unresolved V gene, and the others are unexplained. The sample table records some 350,000 clones; 85% to 90% of these occur just once. The top ten constitute roughly 3.1% of the sample. Sequencing used peripheral blood. The receptor set was obtained from a human donor in a cohort sampled during active COVID-19.

The genes are TRBV28 and TRBJ1-4, with 8 bases that match TRBD1. Unmatched junction bases numbered 6, after V lost 1 base and J lost 8 bases. The V gene's germline CDR1 is MDHEN and CDR2 SYDVKM. This CDR3 is built from 15 residues. The DNA for the CDR3 is TGTGCCAGCAGTTTATTGGACAGGGAGGACGAAAAACTGTTTTTT. This sequence encodes CASSLLDREDEKLFF.

The chain joins TRBV21-1 to TRBJ1-1; the table's D call, TRBD1, was not checked against the DNA. TRBV21-1 is assigned pseudogene status. CDR3 size: 17 residues. CDR3 nucleotides: TGTGCCAGCAGCAAATTTAATCCGGGACAGCTGAACACTGAAGCTTTCTTT. The encoded protein is CASSKFNPGQLNTEAFF.

This clone was observed many times. This chain uses TRBV15 with TRBJ1-2; D not certain. Germline V lookup: CDR1 LNHNV, CDR2 YYDKDF (reference sequence). V was clipped by 2 bases and J by 7 bases, with 20 bases between them. CDR3 size: 16 residues. CDR3 region: CATSRPLAGPGIGYTF. The CDR3 DNA sequence: TGTGCCACCAGCAGACCCCTGGCAGGACCCGGGATTGGCTACACCTTC.

The chain joins TRBV30 to TRBJ1-1; D gene uncertain. V shed 4 bases and J shed 3 bases, with 15 bases lying between them. Germline lookup yields CDR1 GTSNPN and CDR2 SVGIG (reference sequence). The CDR3 sequence is 14 residues long. The CDR3 region has the DNA TGTGCCTGGACTATCCAGATCGGGGACACTGAAGCTTTCTTT. Translating gives CAWTIQIGDTEAFF.

This clone came up many times. The chain combines TRBV25-1 with TRBJ2-7; 8 bases match TRBD2. The CDR3 spans 17 residues. Germline V gene sequence: CDR1 MGHDK, CDR2 SYGVNS. Germline trimming cut 3 bases from V and 0 bases from J; bases unmatched to any gene: 10. In DNA, the CDR3 is TGTGCCAGCAGTGAGGAACTAGCGGAACCCCTCTCCTACGAGCAGTACTTC. Translating gives CASSEELAEPLSYEQYF.

The J gene is TRBJ2-5, the V gene TRBV28, with TRBD2 identical over 9 bases. CDR1 and CDR2 (germline): MDHEN, SYDVKM. The CDR3 spans 14 residues. V gave up 5 bases and J gave up 7 bases; unmatched junction bases: 8. The CDR3 DNA sequence: TGTGCCAGCAGTAGTGGCGGGGGGGTCTCGACCCAGTACTTC. Translation: CASSSGGGVSTQYF.

This chain links TRBV20-1 with TRBJ1-1; D remains unclear. The CDR3 runs to 11 residues. V was pared by 3 bases and J by 8 bases, with 10 bases between. Germline lookup yields CDR1 DFQATT and CDR2 SNEGSKA (reference sequence). CDR3 residues: CSASGHPEAFF. Written as DNA, the CDR3 is TGCAGTGCTAGTGGGCACCCCGAAGCTTTCTTT.

This chain uses TRBV6-1 with TRBJ2-1, with 10 positions matching TRBD2. The CDR3 sequence is 15 residues long. Germline V CDR1 and CDR2: MNHNS, SASEGT. V shed 2 bases and J 8 bases; nucleotides not matched to a gene: 6. The CDR3 spells CASSELAGVPDEQFF. CDR3 nucleotides: TGTGCCAGCAGTGAACTAGCGGGAGTGCCCGATGAGCAGTTCTTC.

This chain links TRBV29-1 with TRBJ1-1, with 10 bases aligning to TRBD1. The J segment lost 10 bases and the V segment lost 1 base, leaving 3 bases of the junction unmatched. The CDR3 consists of 12 residues. Germline CDR1 is SQVTM and CDR2 is ANQGSEA. The CDR3 DNA reads TGCAGCGTTGAAGCGGGACAGGGGAGAGCTTTCTTT. It is translated as CSVEAGQGRAFF.

This clone showed up just a few times. The chain carries TRBV5-1 and TRBJ1-5; possibly TRBD1 for D (5 bases). The CDR3 loop spans 14 amino acids. The ends were cut back, 2 bases at V and 1 base at J, with 7 bases in the middle. Germline V gene data show CDR1 as SGHRS and CDR2 as YFSETQ. CDR3 nucleotides: TGCGCCAGCAGCTTTGCAGGGAGCAATCAGCCCCAGCATTTT. This codes for CASSFAGSNQPQHF. The complete variable domain, with remaining parts taken from reference TRBV5-1 and TRBJ1-5, reads KAGVTQTPRYLIKTRGQQVTLSCSPISGHRSVSWYQQTPGQGLQFLFEYFSETQRNKGNFPGRFSGRQFSNSRSEMNVSTLELGDSALYLCASSFAGSNQPQHFGDGTRLSIL.

This clone appeared once. V is TRBV29-1 and J is TRBJ2-1; 7 bases are a match to TRBD2. Germline V gene sequence: CDR1 SQVTM, CDR2 ANQGSEA. Losses at the gene ends were 5 bases for V and 6 bases for J; bases not matched to a gene: 7. The CDR3 is 13 residues long. CDR3 nucleotide sequence: TGCAGCGTTTCGGCGGGAGCGGGCAATGAGCAGTTCTTC. Translation gives CSVSAGAGNEQFF.

The rearrangement joins TRBV20-1 to TRBJ2-1; 10 bases are shared with TRBD2. Germline V lookup: CDR1 DFQATT, CDR2 SNEGSKA (reference sequence). This CDR3 is built from 17 residues. The J segment lost 7 bases and the V segment lost 3 bases, leaving 15 bases of the junction unmatched. This chain's CDR3 is CSASESSGRTFGNEQFF. In nucleotides, the CDR3 is TGCAGTGCTAGTGAGTCTAGCGGGAGAACTTTTGGGAATGAGCAGTTCTTC.

This chain uses TRBV12-3 or TRBV12-4 with TRBJ2-7; D not resolved. This CDR3 contains 13 residues. Trimming took off 6 bases at V and 2 bases at J, with 11 bases between the two ends. CDR3 bases: TGTGCCAGCAGCTCTCGAAGCCCCTACGAGCAGTACTTC. This sequence encodes CASSSRSPYEQYF.